This TCR beta chain was sequenced in a study of blood T cell repertoires in COVID-19. Trimming pared 2 bases from V and 3 bases from J, leaving 17 bases between. Germline V lookup: CDR1 MGHRA, CDR2 YSYEKL. The CDR3 contains 16 residues. TCRdb keeps only in-frame clones here, not all; method: immunoSEQ multiplex PCR. The sample carries 280,000 or so clones, 85% recorded once. Sequenced input: PBMCs or T cells enriched from blood (not recorded which). The chain employs TRBV4-1 and TRBJ2-7, with a weak D call TRBD2 (6 bases). This receptor was obtained from a woman aged 50 to 65 who had recovered from COVID-19. This CDR3 reads CASSQIPETRNYEQYF. As DNA, the CDR3 is TGCGCCAGCAGCCAAATCCCCGAGACTAGAAACTACGAGCAGTACTTC.